The entry that follows covers one T cell receptor beta chain sequence. Its antigen is not identified. The sample is drawn from a study of blood T cells in healthy people across ages. Overall study results and limits: What prevented conclusive comparison of naive and antigen-experienced cells was that PBMCs were unsorted. Diversity estimated from one million T cells was considered an underestimate.

Germline CDR1 DFQATT, CDR2 SNEGSKA (reference sequence). CDR3 length: 14 amino acids. V was shortened by 0 bases and J by 4 bases, with 12 bases between the two germline ends. PCR was performed a second time for about 7 to 12 cycles using a sample-barcoded 5' primer and a J-beta primer mix. TCRdb called the 5' RACE reads again in MiXCR, with one record for every CDR3 protein. The sample gives about a million distinct CDR3 sequences, roughly 51% of which show up once; over 20% is in the top ten. The V call is TRBV20-1, the J call TRBJ2-5, with D possibly matching TRBD1 (6 bases). Input material: blood. The source is a woman aged 60-75 years in good health. The CDR3 spells CSARDPRGPETQYF. For the CDR3, the DNA is TGCAGTGCTAGAGACCCCAGGGGTCCAGAGACCCAGTACTTC.